This record looks at one T cell receptor beta chain sequence and its context. Its target is unknown. The sample comes from a study of T cell responses to AZD1222 COVID-19 vaccine. Study outcomes and limitations: Spike regions recognized by vaccine-associated CD4 TCRs spanned the protein, led by 160-218 and 743-854. The sample set comprised mostly white British donors with more females, and clonal diversity was possibly underestimated.

The V end lost 7 bases, the J end lost 3 bases, and 13 bases lay between the germline ends. Germline values: CDR1 MNHEY, CDR2 SVGAGI. The CDR3 length is 13 residues. Data came from immunoSEQ multiplex PCR; TCRdb stores just in-frame clones and leaves some out. The sample has some 130,000 clones, 90% seen once; the top ten hold 6.9%. The chain couples TRBV6-5 to TRBJ2-7; D ambiguous. This receptor was identified in an adult in good health. The input for sequencing was peripheral blood, taken on day 0 of AZD1222 vaccination. The CDR3 sequence is CASMKAPGYEQYF. The CDR3 coding sequence is TGTGCCAGCATGAAAGCCCCGGGCTACGAGCAGTACTTC.